Each of the 13 T cell receptor beta chains below was sequenced from the same sample in a study of blood T cell repertoires in COVID-19. Measured with immunoSEQ multiplex PCR; TCRdb has only the in-frame clones, and not every one. The data show about 280,000 clones, over 85% seen once. The sample was PBMCs or T cells enriched from blood (not recorded which). These receptors were taken from an older woman who had recovered from COVID-19.

This chain joins TRBV9 and TRBJ2-1; D is unresolved. This CDR3 comprises 13 residues. CDR1 SGDLS and CDR2 YYNGEE come from the germline V gene. V gave up 2 bases and J gave up 8 bases, with 11 bases separating them. Here the CDR3 reads CASSVYAEDEQFF. The DNA of the CDR3 is TGTGCCAGCAGCGTTTATGCAGAGGATGAGCAGTTCTTC.

The chain carries TRBV25-1 and TRBJ2-7; weak D call: TRBD1 (5 bases). The CDR3 runs 13 residues. In germline, CDR1 is MGHDK, CDR2 SYGVNS. Trimming stripped 5 bases from V and 7 bases from J, with 15 bases between. Here the CDR3 reads CASSPQDNREQYF. In nucleotides, the CDR3 is TGTGCCAGCAGTCCCCAGGACAATAGGGAGCAGTACTTC.

The chain recombines TRBV6-6 with TRBJ2-1; the match to TRBD2 covers 14 bases. CDR1 and CDR2 (germline): MNHNY, SVGAGI (reference sequence). The J segment lost 7 bases and the V segment lost 8 bases, leaving 4 bases of the junction unmatched. The CDR3 totals 14 residues. Here the CDR3 reads CASAGLAGGNEQFF. CDR3 nucleotides: TGTGCCAGCGCTGGACTAGCGGGGGGTAATGAGCAGTTCTTC.

The V gene is TRBV18, the J gene TRBJ2-2, with 8 nucleotides matching TRBD1. V shed 3 bases, J shed 3 bases, and the junction held 6 bases outside the gene matches. CDR1 KGHSH and CDR2 LQKENI come from the germline V gene. The CDR3 loop spans 16 amino acids. In nucleotides, the CDR3 is TGTGCCAGCTCACCGAGGTCACAGGGGGACACCGGGGAGCTGTTTTTT. This encodes CASSPRSQGDTGELFF. Based on the CDR3 plus reference TRBV18 and TRBJ2-2, the full variable domain is NAGVMQNPRHLVRRRGQEARLRCSPMKGHSHVYWYRQLPEEGLKFMVYLQKENIIDESGMPKERFSAEFPKEGPSILRIQQVVRGDSAAYFCASSPRSQGDTGELFFGEGSRLTVL.

Notes on this clone: Other DNA sequences from this sample encode an identical CDR3 as well. The rearrangement uses TRBV18 and TRBJ1-2; TRBD1 aligns across 9 bases. CDR1 is KGHSH, CDR2 LQKENI, per germline. CDR3 length: 13 residues. Unmatched junction bases numbered 2, after V lost 3 bases and J lost 6 bases. The CDR3 sequence is CASSPGQGDGYTF. CDR3 nucleotides: TGTGCCAGCTCACCGGGACAGGGAGATGGCTACACCTTC. Full variable domain (remainder filled in from reference TRBV18 and TRBJ1-2): NAGVMQNPRHLVRRRGQEARLRCSPMKGHSHVYWYRQLPEEGLKFMVYLQKENIIDESGMPKERFSAEFPKEGPSILRIQQVVRGDSAAYFCASSPGQGDGYTFGSGTRLTVV.

The chain recombines TRBV12-3 or TRBV12-4 with TRBJ2-7; 7 bases are a match to TRBD2. The ends lost 4 bases at V and 3 bases at J; junction bases unmatched: 3. The CDR3 has 13 residues. The CDR3 reads CASSSAGLYEQYF. CDR3 bases: TGTGCCAGCAGTTCAGCGGGGCTCTACGAGCAGTACTTC.

The J gene is TRBJ2-7, the V gene TRBV5-1; possibly TRBD1 for D (5 bases). This CDR3 is built from 13 residues. Germline CDR1 SGHRS, CDR2 YFSETQ. V was clipped by 2 bases and J by 3 bases, with 9 bases between them. The CDR3 nucleotides are TGCGCCAGCAGCTTACTGACAGACTACGAGCAGTACTTC. This encodes CASSLLTDYEQYF.

The gene calls are TRBV7-9 and TRBJ1-1; D may be TRBD1 (6 bases). Germline assignment: CDR1 SEHNR and CDR2 FQNEAQ (reference sequence). V lost 5 bases and J 5 bases, leaving 15 bases between the germline ends. The CDR3 is 14 residues long. The CDR3 DNA reads as TGTGCCAGCAGCGGACAAGGGGGAGTTACTGAAGCTTTCTTT. Residues: CASSGQGGVTEAFF.

This clone was observed once. CDR3 in amino acids: CASSPEIYEQYF. The CDR3 DNA follows: TGCGCCAGCAGCCCCGAGATCTACGAGCAGTACTTC. V is TRBV5-1 and J is TRBJ2-7, with D unresolved. Germline lookup yields CDR1 SGHRS and CDR2 YFSETQ. The CDR3 is 12 residues long. V was trimmed by 4 bases and J by 3 bases, leaving 8 bases between them. The full variable domain, its missing parts supplied by reference TRBV5-1 and TRBJ2-7, is KAGVTQTPRYLIKTRGQQVTLSCSPISGHRSVSWYQQTPGQGLQFLFEYFSETQRNKGNFPGRFSGRQFSNSRSEMNVSTLELGDSALYLCASSPEIYEQYFGPGTRLTVT.

The gene calls are TRBV5-1 and TRBJ2-5; D perhaps matches TRBD2 (6 bases). Germline V CDR1 and CDR2: SGHRS, YFSETQ. V lost 3 bases, J lost 4 bases, and 13 bases lay in between. The CDR3 has 14 amino acids. CDR3 nucleotides: TGCGCCAGCAGCTCGGGGGATCTCCCAGAGACCCAGTACTTC. Translating gives CASSSGDLPETQYF.

This rearrangement joins TRBV9 to TRBJ2-7, with 10 bases identical to TRBD2. CDR1 SGDLS and CDR2 YYNGEE come from the germline V gene. The CDR3 sequence is 18 residues long. The V and J ends lost 0 bases and 2 bases, in that order; junction bases with no gene match: 11. The CDR3 reads CASSVGLAGAHSPYEQYF. The CDR3 DNA sequence: TGTGCCAGCAGCGTAGGGCTAGCGGGGGCCCACTCCCCCTACGAGCAGTACTTC. The complete variable domain, with remaining parts taken from reference TRBV9 and TRBJ2-7, reads DSGVTQTPKHLITATGQRVTLRCSPRSGDLSVYWYQQSLDQGLQFLIQYYNGEERAKGNILERFSAQQFPDLHSELNLSSLELGDSALYFCASSVGLAGAHSPYEQYFGPGTRLTVT.

This clone was counted once. V and J are TRBV5-1 and TRBJ2-7; 8 bases align to TRBD2. From germline, CDR1 is SGHRS and CDR2 YFSETQ. V shed 7 bases and J 4 bases; nucleotides not matched to a gene: 22. The CDR3 length is 18 residues. DNA for the CDR3: TGCGCCAGCGGGTTGAGAGGCAGGGTCGGAGCGGGAGCGTACGAGCAGTACTTC. This codes for CASGLRGRVGAGAYEQYF.

V usage is TRBV29-1 and J usage is TRBJ1-1; 11 positions agree with TRBD1. The CDR3 has 13 residues. CDR1 is SQVTM and CDR2 is ANQGSEA in the germline V gene. After removal of 5 bases from V and 8 bases from J, the junction contained 7 bases not matched to a gene. Written as DNA, the CDR3 is TGCAGCGTTTTCGGGACAGGGGGAAGGGAAGCTTTCTTT. This sequence encodes CSVFGTGGREAFF.